This record concerns one T cell receptor beta chain sequence. Its antigen is currently unknown. Germline CDR1 is SGDLS and CDR2 is YYNGEE. Trimming pared 0 bases from V and 4 bases from J, leaving 6 bases between. CDR3 length: 13 amino acids. This sample was included in a study of blood T cells in healthy people across ages. Broader study findings: The percentage of naive T cells correlated strongly with TCR beta diversity.

A second PCR, run for roughly 7 to 11 cycles, used a sample-barcoded 5' primer plus a J-beta primer mix. TCRdb passed the 5' RACE reads through MiXCR, listing each CDR3 protein once. The sample lists about 830,000 distinct CDR3 sequences, approximately 59% occurring once. The chain recombines TRBV9 with TRBJ2-3; no reliable D call. Source material: blood. This receptor was identified in a man aged 25-45 years in good health. Written as DNA, the CDR3 is TGTGCCAGCAGCGTAGTATATGCAGATACGCAGTATTTT. This codes for CASSVVYADTQYF.